The clone carrying this T cell receptor (beta chain) is labeled as medium-sized (0.01 to 0.1%). The data derive from a study of prognosis after radiotherapy for stage I lung cancer. The study amplified the TCR beta CDR3 region from genomic DNA. This amplification was carried out by two rounds of multiplex PCR. Primers targeting each individual TRBV and TRBJ gene were applied in first-round PCR. TCRdb reanalysed the multiplex PCR reads using MiXCR and keeps one entry per CDR3 protein. The sample records 15,000 to 20,000 distinct CDR3 sequences, around 32% being singletons. The trim removed 5 bases at V and 7 bases at J, leaving 9 bases unmatched. The length of the CDR3 is 15 residues. Germline V gene lookup returns CDR1 SGHVS and CDR2 FNYEAQ.

The source is a donor over 45 with non-small cell lung cancer. This sample comprised PBMCs, obtained before or after stereotactic body radiation therapy (not recorded which). The chain has TRBV7-6 and TRBJ2-1; the match to TRBD2 covers 9 bases. CDR3 in amino acids: CASSQTAGGRNEQFF. CDR3 sequence (DNA): TGTGCCAGCAGCCAGACAGCGGGAGGCCGAAATGAGCAGTTCTTC.